The TCR beta chain described here comes from a study of blood T cell repertoires in COVID-19. Study summary: Spain, Italy and the United States supplied samples that represented acute and convalescent COVID-19.

TCRdb's table, derived via immunoSEQ multiplex PCR, lists solely in-frame clones and lacks some. The data contain hundreds of thousands of clones, around nine tenths of them seen just once; the ten biggest clones take up approximately 10%. Trimming at V came to 3 bases and at J to 6 bases, leaving 5 bases not matched to a gene. Germline V gives CDR1 LGHNA, CDR2 YSLEER. The CDR3 is 14 amino acids. The chain uses TRBV4-3 and TRBJ2-7; 10 bases line up with TRBD2. This clonotype originated in a woman aged 25 to 39 with COVID-19, enrolled during active disease. Source material: peripheral blood. CDR3 DNA: TGCGCCAGCAGCCATTCCGGGACTAGCGTCGAGCAGTACTTC. Amino acids: CASSHSGTSVEQYF.